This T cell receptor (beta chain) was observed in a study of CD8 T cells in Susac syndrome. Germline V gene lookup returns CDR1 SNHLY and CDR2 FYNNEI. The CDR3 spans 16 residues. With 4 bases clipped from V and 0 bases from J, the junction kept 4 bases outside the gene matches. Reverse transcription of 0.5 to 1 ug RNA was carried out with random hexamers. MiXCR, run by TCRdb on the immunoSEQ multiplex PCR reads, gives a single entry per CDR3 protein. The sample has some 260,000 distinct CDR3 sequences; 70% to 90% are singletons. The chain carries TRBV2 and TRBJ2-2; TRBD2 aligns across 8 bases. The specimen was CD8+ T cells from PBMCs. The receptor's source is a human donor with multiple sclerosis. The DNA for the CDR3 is TGTGCCAGCAGTGGGCTAGCGGGCACGAACACCGGGGAGCTGTTTTTT. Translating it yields CASSGLAGTNTGELFF.